This TCR beta chain was captured in a study of beta chain features in type 1 diabetes. All of the isolated RNA was reverse transcribed, so expressed TCRB transcripts were sequenced. Sequenced naive, central memory and regulatory T cell samples produced an average of about 3.6 million reads. Method: immunoSEQ multiplex PCR; TCRdb's copy keeps in-frame clones and lacks some. This table has 140,000 to 150,000 clones, roughly 50% appearing once. Isolation of CD4+ naive, central memory, regulatory and stem cell-like memory cells was achieved by sorting via CD45RO/CCR7/CD25/CD127/CD95/CD27. The authors obtained over 95% purity in all sorted populations. This clonotype was sampled from a man in his late teens or twenties in good health. Specimen: Tregs from blood.

For the CDR3, the DNA is TGCGCCAGCAGCTTGGAAGGGACAAACTATGGCTACACCTTC. Translating gives CASSLEGTNYGYTF. The chain employs TRBV5-1 and TRBJ1-2, with D possibly TRBD1 on 6 matching bases. This CDR3 is built from 14 residues. The ends were cut back, 0 bases at V and 2 bases at J, with 8 bases in the middle. From germline, CDR1 is SGHRS and CDR2 YFSETQ.